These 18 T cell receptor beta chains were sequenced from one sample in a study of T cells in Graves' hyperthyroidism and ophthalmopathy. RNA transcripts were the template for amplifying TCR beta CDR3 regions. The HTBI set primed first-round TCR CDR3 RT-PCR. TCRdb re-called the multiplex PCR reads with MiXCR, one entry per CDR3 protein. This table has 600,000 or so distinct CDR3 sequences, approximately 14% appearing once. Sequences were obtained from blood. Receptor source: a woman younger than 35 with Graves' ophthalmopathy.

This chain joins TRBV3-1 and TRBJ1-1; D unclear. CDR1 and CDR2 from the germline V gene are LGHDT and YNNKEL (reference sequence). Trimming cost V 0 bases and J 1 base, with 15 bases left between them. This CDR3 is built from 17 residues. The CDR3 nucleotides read TGTGCCAGCAGCCAAGATCGGGCGGTGGGAGGGAACACTGAAGCTTTCTTT. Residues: CASSQDRAVGGNTEAFF.

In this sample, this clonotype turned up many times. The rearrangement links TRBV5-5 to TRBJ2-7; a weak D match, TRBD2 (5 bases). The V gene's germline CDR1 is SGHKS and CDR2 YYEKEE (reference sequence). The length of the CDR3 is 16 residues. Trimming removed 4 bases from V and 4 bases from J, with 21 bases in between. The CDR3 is CASSPVAGGLEYEQYF. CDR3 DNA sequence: TGTGCCAGCAGCCCCGTGGCGGGTGGACTTGAGTACGAGCAGTACTTC.

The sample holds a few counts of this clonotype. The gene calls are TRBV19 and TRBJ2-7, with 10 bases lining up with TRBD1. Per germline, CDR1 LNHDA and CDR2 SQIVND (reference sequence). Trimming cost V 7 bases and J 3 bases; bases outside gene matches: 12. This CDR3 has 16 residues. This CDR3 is CASTPGGTGAFYEQYF. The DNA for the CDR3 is TGTGCCAGTACCCCAGGGGGGACAGGGGCCTTCTACGAGCAGTACTTC.

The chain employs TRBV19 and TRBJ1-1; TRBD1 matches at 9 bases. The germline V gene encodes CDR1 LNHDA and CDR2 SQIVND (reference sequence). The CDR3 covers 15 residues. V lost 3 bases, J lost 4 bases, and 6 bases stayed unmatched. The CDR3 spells CASSIGTGGLTEAFF. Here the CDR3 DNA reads TGTGCCAGTAGTATTGGAACAGGGGGCCTCACTGAAGCTTTCTTT.

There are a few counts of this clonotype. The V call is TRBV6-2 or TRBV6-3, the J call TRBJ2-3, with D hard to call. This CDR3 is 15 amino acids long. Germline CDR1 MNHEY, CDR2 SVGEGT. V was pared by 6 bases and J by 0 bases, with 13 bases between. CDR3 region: CASSLRPLSTDTQYF. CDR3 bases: TGTGCCAGCAGCCTTCGACCACTTAGCACAGATACGCAGTATTTT.

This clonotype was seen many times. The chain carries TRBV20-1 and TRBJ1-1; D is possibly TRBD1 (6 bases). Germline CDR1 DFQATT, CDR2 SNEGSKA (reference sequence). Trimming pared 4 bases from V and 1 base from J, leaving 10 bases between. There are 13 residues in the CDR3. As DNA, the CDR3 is TGCAGTGCTAAGGGGGGCGCGAACACTGAAGCTTTCTTT. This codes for CSAKGGANTEAFF.

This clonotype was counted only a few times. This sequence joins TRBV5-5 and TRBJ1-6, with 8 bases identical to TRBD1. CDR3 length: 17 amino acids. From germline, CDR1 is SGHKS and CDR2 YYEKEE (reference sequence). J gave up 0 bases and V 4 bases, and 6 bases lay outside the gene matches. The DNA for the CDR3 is TGTGCCAGCAGCCTATGGACAGGGCCCTCCTATAATTCACCCCTCCACTTT. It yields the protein CASSLWTGPSYNSPLHF.

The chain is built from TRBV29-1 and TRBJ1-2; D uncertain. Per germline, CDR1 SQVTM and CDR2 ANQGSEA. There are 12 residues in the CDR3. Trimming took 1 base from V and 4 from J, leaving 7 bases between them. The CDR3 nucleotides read TGCAGCGTTGAAGGTGATTTCTATGGCTACACCTTC. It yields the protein CSVEGDFYGYTF.

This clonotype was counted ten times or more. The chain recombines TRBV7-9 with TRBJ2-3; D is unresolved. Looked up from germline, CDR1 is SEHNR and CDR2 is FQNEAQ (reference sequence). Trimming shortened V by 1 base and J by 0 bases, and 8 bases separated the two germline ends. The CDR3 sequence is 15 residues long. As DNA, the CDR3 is TGTGCCAGCAGCTTAGATAGGAGTAGCACAGATACGCAGTATTTT. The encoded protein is CASSLDRSSTDTQYF.

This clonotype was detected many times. CDR3 sequence: CASSSLDTYGYTF. CDR3 in DNA: TGTGCCAGCTCTTCTCTCGACACCTATGGCTACACCTTC. The chain is built from TRBV18 and TRBJ1-2; D unresolved. Per germline, CDR1 KGHSH and CDR2 LQKENI. Trimming pared 6 bases from V and 4 bases from J, leaving 12 bases between. The CDR3 is 13 residues long.

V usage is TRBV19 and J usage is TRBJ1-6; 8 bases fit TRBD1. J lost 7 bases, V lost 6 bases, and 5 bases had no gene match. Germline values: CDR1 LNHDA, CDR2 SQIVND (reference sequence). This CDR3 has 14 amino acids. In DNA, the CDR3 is TGTGCCAGTAGGACGAGGACAGGGAATTCACCCCTCCACTTT. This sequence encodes CASRTRTGNSPLHF.

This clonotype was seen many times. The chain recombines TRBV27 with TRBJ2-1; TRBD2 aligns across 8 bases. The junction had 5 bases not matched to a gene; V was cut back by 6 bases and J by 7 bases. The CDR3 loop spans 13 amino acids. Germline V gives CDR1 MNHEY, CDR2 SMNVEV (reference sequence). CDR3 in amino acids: CASSLGGRNEQFF. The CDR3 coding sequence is TGTGCCAGCAGCCTTGGCGGGAGGAATGAGCAGTTCTTC.

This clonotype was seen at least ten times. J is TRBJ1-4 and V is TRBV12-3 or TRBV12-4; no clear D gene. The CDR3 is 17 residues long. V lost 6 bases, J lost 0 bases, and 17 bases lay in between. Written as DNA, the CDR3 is TGTGCCAGCAGCCATTTACCCCAGTATGCAACTAATGAAAAACTGTTTTTT. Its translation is CASSHLPQYATNEKLFF.

The CDR3 spells CAISSESERTQETQYF. The CDR3 DNA reads TGTGCCATCTCCTCAGAGAGCGAACGGACCCAAGAGACCCAGTACTTC. The chain uses TRBV10-3 and TRBJ2-5; D gene unclear. This CDR3 is 16 amino acids long. The germline V and J ends were trimmed by 8 bases and 1 base, with 20 bases remaining between them. Germline V CDR1 and CDR2: ENHRY, SYGVKD.

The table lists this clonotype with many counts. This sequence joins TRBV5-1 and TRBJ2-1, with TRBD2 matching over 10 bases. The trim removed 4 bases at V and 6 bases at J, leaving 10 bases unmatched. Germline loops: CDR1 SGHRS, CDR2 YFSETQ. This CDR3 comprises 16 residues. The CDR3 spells CASSPRPSGSSNEQFF. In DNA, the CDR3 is TGCGCCAGCAGCCCGAGGCCTAGCGGGAGTAGCAATGAGCAGTTCTTC.

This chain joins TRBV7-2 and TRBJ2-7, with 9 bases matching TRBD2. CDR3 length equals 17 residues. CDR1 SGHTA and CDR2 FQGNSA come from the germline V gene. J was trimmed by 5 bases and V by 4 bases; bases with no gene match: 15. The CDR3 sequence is CASSSPYGSGSLNEQYF. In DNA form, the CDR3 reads TGTGCCAGCAGCTCGCCTTACGGTAGCGGGAGTTTGAACGAGCAGTACTTC.

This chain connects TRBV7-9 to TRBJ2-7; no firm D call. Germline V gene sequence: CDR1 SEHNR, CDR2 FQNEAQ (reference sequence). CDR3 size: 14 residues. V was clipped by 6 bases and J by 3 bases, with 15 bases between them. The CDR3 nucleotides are TGTGCCAGCAGTACGTCTCAACCCATCTACGAGCAGTACTTC. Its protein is CASSTSQPIYEQYF.

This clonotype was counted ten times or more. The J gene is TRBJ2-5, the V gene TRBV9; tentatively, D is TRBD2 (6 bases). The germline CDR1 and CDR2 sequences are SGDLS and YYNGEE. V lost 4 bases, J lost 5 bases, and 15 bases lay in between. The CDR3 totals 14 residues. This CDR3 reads CASSITWGGETQYF. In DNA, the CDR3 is TGTGCCAGCAGCATAACCTGGGGAGGCGAGACCCAGTACTTC.